Presented here are 15 T cell receptor beta chains from one specimen sequenced in a study of CD8 T cells in ankylosing spondylitis (dated 2017 in TCRdb). Library creation used 5' RACE. The data were produced on an Illumina HiSeq 2500. TCRdb itself trimmed the public reads at Q25 with fastp, ran MiXCR and retained productive beta chains. Under each unique CDR3 protein, matching rows form one entry showing the most common genes and DNA. Recorded for this sample are approximately 350,000 distinct CDR3 sequences; 14% to 15% of them occurred a single time. The ten largest clones take up 0.95% to 1.4% of the sample. Source material: blood, either unsorted or a sorted T cell fraction (not recorded which). The receptors here all came from a male donor with ankylosing spondylitis or in good health (not recorded which).

This clonotype was found a few times. This chain connects TRBV11-2 to TRBJ2-3; 9 nucleotides agree with TRBD2. The CDR3 has 18 residues. Germline V gene data show CDR1 as SGHAT and CDR2 as FQNNGV. V shed 1 base and J 0 bases; nucleotides not matched to a gene: 8. CDR3 in DNA: TGTGCCAGCAGCTTAGTTAGCGGGGGAACCGCTAGCACAGATACGCAGTATTTT. This encodes CASSLVSGGTASTDTQYF.

This clonotype was recorded a few times. The chain has TRBV12-3 or TRBV12-4 and TRBJ1-2; 11 positions agree with TRBD1. There are 15 residues in the CDR3. With 3 bases clipped from V and 4 bases from J, the junction kept 4 bases outside the gene matches. CDR3 sequence: CASSLGQGVFYGYTF. The CDR3 bases are TGTGCCAGCAGTTTGGGACAGGGGGTGTTCTATGGCTACACCTTC.

The chain combines TRBV12-3 or TRBV12-4 with TRBJ2-2, with D possibly matching TRBD1 (5 bases). V was cut by 6 bases and J by 1 base, with 12 bases left in between. The CDR3 is made up of 15 amino acids. The chain's CDR3 is CASRRPQVNTGELFF. CDR3 coding DNA: TGTGCCAGCAGACGACCACAGGTGAACACCGGGGAGCTGTTTTTT.

A few counts support this clonotype. This chain uses TRBV19 with TRBJ2-3; D not certain. CDR1 is LNHDA, CDR2 SQIVND, per germline (reference sequence). CDR3 size: 14 residues. V lost 1 base and J lost 2, with 7 bases in between. The DNA for the CDR3 is TGTGCCAGTAGTATAGTGACCAACACAGATACGCAGTATTTT. It codes for CASSIVTNTDTQYF.

In this sample, this clonotype turned up a few times. The chain is built from TRBV11-2 and TRBJ2-1; the D is unclear. V was clipped by 5 bases and J by 4 bases, with 15 bases between them. The germline V gene has CDR1 SGHAT and CDR2 FQNNGV. This CDR3 has 15 amino acids. The CDR3 loop is CASSLRGQLYNEQFF. The CDR3 nucleotides are TGTGCCAGCAGCCTCAGAGGCCAACTGTACAATGAGCAGTTCTTC.

The chain's CDR3 is CASSSGLAGMETQYF. The CDR3 bases are TGTGCCAGCAGTTCAGGACTAGCGGGGATGGAGACCCAGTACTTC. The chain couples TRBV12-3 or TRBV12-4 to TRBJ2-5; 12 bases agree with TRBD2. V shed 4 bases and J 5 bases; nucleotides not matched to a gene: 5. This CDR3 has 15 residues.

This chain connects TRBV6-1 to TRBJ1-5; no clear D gene. The V end lost 0 bases, the J end lost 11 bases, and 5 bases lay between the germline ends. This CDR3 is built from 11 residues. Germline CDR1 reads MNHNS; CDR2 reads SASEGT. This chain's CDR3 is CASSEARAQHF. CDR3 coding DNA: TGTGCCAGCAGTGAAGCGCGGGCCCAGCATTTT.

This clonotype turned up a few times. The genes are TRBV6-1 and TRBJ2-7, with D perhaps matching TRBD1 (6 bases). Germline V lookup: CDR1 MNHNS, CDR2 SASEGT. There are 15 residues in the CDR3. With 0 bases removed from V and 5 bases from J, the gap between germline ends came to 14 bases. In DNA, the CDR3 is TGTGCCAGCAGTGAAGCTCGGCAGGGGATTGACGAGCAGTACTTC. This codes for CASSEARQGIDEQYF.

The chain links TRBV5-5 to TRBJ2-5, with D possibly TRBD2 on 6 matching bases. The CDR3 spans 15 residues. Germline V lookup: CDR1 SGHKS, CDR2 YYEKEE (reference sequence). Trimming took off 4 bases at V and 2 bases at J, with 15 bases between the two ends. The CDR3, as DNA: TGTGCCAGCAGCCGGTCGGGGGTAATACAAGAGACCCAGTACTTC. This codes for CASSRSGVIQETQYF.

This CDR3 is CRGTGGMNTEAFF. The DNA of the CDR3 is TGCAGGGGGACAGGAGGCATGAACACTGAAGCTTTCTTT. The J gene is TRBJ1-1, the V gene TRBV20-1, with 8 bases aligning to TRBD1. Per the germline V gene, CDR1 is DFQATT and CDR2 is SNEGSKA (reference sequence). The CDR3 is 13 amino acids.

The CDR3 spells CSATSDIYEQYF. The CDR3 nucleotides are TGCAGTGCAACTAGCGACATTTACGAGCAGTACTTC. This rearrangement joins TRBV20-1 to TRBJ2-7; 7 bases align to TRBD2. This CDR3 is built from 12 residues. V lost 6 bases to trimming and J lost 4 bases; unmatched junction nucleotides: 6. CDR1 is DFQATT, CDR2 SNEGSKA, per germline (reference sequence).

This clonotype was observed a handful of times. The chain couples TRBV7-6 to TRBJ2-2; the D gene is possibly TRBD1 (5 bases). Trimming removed 6 bases at V and 2 bases at J, with 16 bases between. The germline gives CDR1 SGHVS, CDR2 FNYEAQ. This CDR3 is 16 amino acids long. Here the CDR3 reads CASRSDWGPNTGELFF. The CDR3 DNA follows: TGTGCCAGCAGGTCCGACTGGGGCCCTAACACCGGGGAGCTGTTTTTT.

The chain carries TRBV12-5 and TRBJ2-7; no clear D. This CDR3 has 11 residues. V was cut by 2 bases and J by 12 bases, with 11 bases left in between. Germline V gene data show CDR1 as LGHNT and CDR2 as FRNRAP. In nucleotides, the CDR3 is TGTGCTAGTGGTTTGTATTCTCACACGTACTTC. This translates into CASGLYSHTYF.

The chain couples TRBV6-5 to TRBJ2-1, with a weak D call TRBD1 (6 bases). The ends were cut back, 2 bases at V and 9 bases at J, with 17 bases in the middle. This CDR3 region has 15 residues. Germline CDR1 reads MNHEY; CDR2 reads SVGAGI. The CDR3 DNA sequence: TGTGCCAGCAGTTACCGTGGTCAGGGGATGGGTGAGCAGTTCTTC. This encodes CASSYRGQGMGEQFF.

This clonotype was seen just once. This chain uses TRBV5-6 with TRBJ2-3; D is tentatively TRBD1 or TRBD2 (5 bases each). This CDR3 contains 16 residues. V was shortened by 0 bases and J by 5 bases, with 16 bases between the two germline ends. Per germline, CDR1 SGHDT and CDR2 YYEEEE. CDR3 nucleotides: TGTGCCAGCAGCTTGGGTACGGGGCGCGGAGGAGATACGCAGTATTTT. This codes for CASSLGTGRGGDTQYF.